This TCR beta chain was documented in a study of CD8 T cells in Susac syndrome. Study details: Active disease was present in six of the sequenced Susac syndrome patients, and remission in eight. Patients with Susac syndrome were therapy-naive, treated with corticosteroids, or treated with intravenous immunoglobulin alone when blood was collected. The study, taken as a whole, reports: The total CD8+ repertoires contained roughly 15 Susac-specific public clones, and the CD8+ TEMRA repertoires contained five.

V lost 2 bases and J 5 bases, leaving 10 bases between the germline ends. The CDR3 is 14 amino acids. Looked up from germline, CDR1 is MNHEY and CDR2 is SVGAGI. Random-hexamer reverse transcription was applied to about 0.45 to 1 ug RNA. TCRdb re-analysed the immunoSEQ multiplex PCR reads in MiXCR, keeping a single row per CDR3 protein. The sample contains over 2,000 distinct CDR3 sequences, roughly three quarters of which appear only once. Memory subsets were defined for TEMRA sorting by CD27 and CD45RA staining. With respect to this clonotype: The antigen is unknown.

The chain is built from TRBV6-5 and TRBJ1-5; D is ambiguous. The sequenced sample was CD8+ TEMRA cells from PBMCs. Subset meaning: FACS-sorted terminally differentiated effector memory CD8+ T cells re-expressing CD45RA (CD8+ TEMRA). The clonotype originates from a human donor with Susac syndrome. The CDR3 sequence: CASSYTSFDQPQHF. CDR3 bases: TGTGCCAGCAGTTACACAAGTTTTGATCAGCCCCAGCATTTT.